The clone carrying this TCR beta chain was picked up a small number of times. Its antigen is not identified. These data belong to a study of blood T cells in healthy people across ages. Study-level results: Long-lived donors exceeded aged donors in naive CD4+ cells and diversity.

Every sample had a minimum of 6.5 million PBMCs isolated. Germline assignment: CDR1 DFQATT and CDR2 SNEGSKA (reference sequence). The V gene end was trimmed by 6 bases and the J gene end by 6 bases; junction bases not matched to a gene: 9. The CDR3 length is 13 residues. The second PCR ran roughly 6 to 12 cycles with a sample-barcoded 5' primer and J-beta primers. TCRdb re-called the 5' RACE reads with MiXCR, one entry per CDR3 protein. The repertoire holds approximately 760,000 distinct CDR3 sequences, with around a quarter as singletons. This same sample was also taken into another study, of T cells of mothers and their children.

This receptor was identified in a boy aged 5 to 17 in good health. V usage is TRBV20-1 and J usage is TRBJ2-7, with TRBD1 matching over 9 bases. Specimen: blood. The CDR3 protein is CSAAPPTGGEQYF. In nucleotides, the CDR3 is TGCAGTGCCGCTCCCCCGACAGGGGGCGAGCAGTACTTC.